A few counts support the clone carrying this T cell receptor (beta chain). Mismatch with germline at one junction end may stem from a read error. CDR1 MGHRA and CDR2 YSYEKL come from the germline V gene. There are 15 residues in the CDR3. The data stem from a study of kidney transplant recipient with SARS-CoV-2 infection. One entry per CDR3 protein results from TCRdb running MiXCR on the reads. The sample shows some 220,000 distinct CDR3 sequences, under 30% of them seen only once. The source is a male patient between 25 and 39 years old who had COVID-19 and was a kidney transplant recipient. Some of the T cells might come from the graft donor. The rearrangement uses TRBV4-1 and TRBJ1-6; D possibly corresponds to TRBD1 (6 bases). Here the sequenced sample was a blood sample, taken at baseline and between days 110 and 120 from a kidney transplant recipient. CDR3 DNA: TGCGCCAACAGCCAAGAAAGGCAGGGGAATTCACCCCTCCACTTT. It is translated as CANSQERQGNSPLHF.